This is a list of T cell receptor beta chains from one sample in a study of control samples from healthy donors and cancer patients. Using immunoSEQ multiplex PCR, the repertoire was profiled, and TCRdb retains in-frame clones only, with some absent. The table shows more than 90,000 clones, with approximately 90% occurring only once. The sequenced material came from blood. The source is a man aged 30 to 45 in good health. Both conserved end residues are part of each CDR3. The D gene is left open where the match is weak. A row's size may be missing; if present it is once, few, many or a size class.

d_call: NA
v_call: TRBV6-5
j_call: TRBJ1-1
clone_size: few
cdr3_aa: CASSYEAGAWTEAFF
cdr3_nt: TGTGCCAGCAGTTACGAGGCAGGGGCGTGGACTGAAGCTTTCTTT

d_call: NA
v_call: TRBV14
j_call: TRBJ1-6
clone_size: once
cdr3_aa: CASRLGGSYNSPLHF
cdr3_nt: TGTGCCAGCAGACTGGGGGGATCCTATAATTCACCCCTCCACTTT

d_call: TRBD2
v_call: TRBV15
j_call: TRBJ2-3
clone_size: NA
cdr3_aa: CATSRDRLADQYF
cdr3_nt: TGTGCCACCAGCAGAGATCGGCTAGCGGATCAGTATTTT

d_call: NA
v_call: TRBV24-1
j_call: TRBJ2-5
clone_size: NA
cdr3_aa: CATSERGLSRETQYF
cdr3_nt: TGTGCCACCAGTGAGAGGGGCCTGTCTCGCGAGACCCAGTACTTC

d_call: NA
v_call: TRBV5-8
j_call: TRBJ1-6
clone_size: once
cdr3_aa: CASNFGGQGKSPLHF
cdr3_nt: TGTGCCAGCAATTTCGGGGGACAAGGCAAATCACCCCTCCACTTT

d_call: NA
v_call: TRBV10-3
j_call: TRBJ1-3
clone_size: NA
cdr3_aa: CAIRQEADTIYF
cdr3_nt: TGTGCCATTCGACAGGAAGCGGACACCATATATTTT

d_call: NA
v_call: TRBV24-1
j_call: TRBJ2-1
clone_size: NA
cdr3_aa: CATSMGHSSYNEQFF
cdr3_nt: TGTGCCACCAGCATGGGACATAGCTCCTACAATGAGCAGTTCTTC

d_call: NA
v_call: TRBV6-5
j_call: TRBJ2-3
clone_size: NA
cdr3_aa: CASSSLSSSTDTQYF
cdr3_nt: TGTGCCAGCAGTTCGCTTAGCAGCAGCACAGATACGCAGTATTTT

d_call: NA
v_call: TRBV12-5
j_call: TRBJ1-1
clone_size: NA
cdr3_aa: CASGLPRMNTEAFF
cdr3_nt: TGTGCTAGTGGTCTCCCACGGATGAACACTGAAGCTTTCTTT

d_call: NA
v_call: TRBV6-5
j_call: TRBJ1-6
clone_size: NA
cdr3_aa: CASRQGRENSPLHF
cdr3_nt: TGTGCCAGCAGACAGGGACGGGAAAATTCACCCCTCCACTTT

d_call: TRBD1
v_call: TRBV5-1
j_call: TRBJ2-5
clone_size: NA
cdr3_aa: CASSSGTGQETQYF
cdr3_nt: TGCGCCAGCAGTTCCGGGACAGGCCAAGAGACCCAGTACTTC

d_call: NA
v_call: TRBV9
j_call: TRBJ1-5
clone_size: NA
cdr3_aa: CASSPHPPGTYSNQPQHF
cdr3_nt: TGTGCCAGCAGTCCCCATCCCCCAGGGACGTATAGCAATCAGCCCCAGCATTTT

d_call: NA
v_call: TRBV6-5
j_call: TRBJ1-1
clone_size: once
cdr3_aa: CASRRILNTEAFF
cdr3_nt: TGTGCCAGCAGACGAATATTGAACACTGAAGCTTTCTTT

d_call: TRBD1
v_call: TRBV30
j_call: TRBJ1-2
clone_size: NA
cdr3_aa: CAWRGAISDRAFYGYTF
cdr3_nt: TGTGCCTGGAGAGGCGCAATCTCGGACAGGGCCTTCTATGGCTACACCTTC

d_call: NA
v_call: TRBV11-2
j_call: TRBJ1-3
clone_size: NA
cdr3_aa: CASRVAGSAGASSGNTIYF
cdr3_nt: TGTGCCAGCAGGGTGGCGGGGTCTGCGGGGGCTAGCTCTGGAAACACCATATATTTT

d_call: TRBD2
v_call: TRBV9
j_call: TRBJ2-7
clone_size: NA
cdr3_aa: CASSPMGLAGDEQYF
cdr3_nt: TGTGCCAGCAGCCCAATGGGACTAGCGGGGGACGAGCAGTACTTC

d_call: NA
v_call: TRBV5-1
j_call: TRBJ1-1
clone_size: NA
cdr3_aa: CASSPSVENTEAFF
cdr3_nt: TGCGCCAGCAGCCCCTCAGTCGAGAACACTGAAGCTTTCTTT

d_call: NA
v_call: TRBV20-1
j_call: TRBJ1-4
clone_size: once
cdr3_aa: CSASSSGTNEKLFF
cdr3_nt: TGCAGTGCTAGTAGTTCGGGCACTAATGAAAAACTGTTTTTT

d_call: NA
v_call: TRBV9
j_call: TRBJ1-4
clone_size: NA
cdr3_aa: CASSVEVGRGTEKLFF
cdr3_nt: TGTGCCAGCAGCGTAGAAGTGGGGCGGGGAACAGAAAAACTGTTTTTT

d_call: NA
v_call: TRBV10-2
j_call: TRBJ2-3
clone_size: once
cdr3_aa: CASSDRGDADTQYF
cdr3_nt: TGCGCCAGCAGTGACAGGGGGGATGCAGATACGCAGTATTTT

d_call: NA
v_call: TRBV6-5
j_call: TRBJ1-1
clone_size: few
cdr3_aa: CASSRPQGFYTEAFF
cdr3_nt: TGTGCCAGCAGTCGACCCCAGGGGTTTTACACTGAAGCTTTCTTT

d_call: TRBD2
v_call: TRBV2
j_call: TRBJ2-3
clone_size: NA
cdr3_aa: CASSELAGGPNRDTDTQYF
cdr3_nt: TGTGCCAGCAGTGAATTAGCGGGGGGGCCCAATAGGGACACAGATACGCAGTATTTT

d_call: NA
v_call: TRBV12-3/TRBV12-4
j_call: TRBJ2-4
clone_size: NA
cdr3_aa: CASSLDTNIQYF
cdr3_nt: TGTGCCAGCAGTTTAGACACAAACATTCAGTACTTC

d_call: NA
v_call: TRBV7-9
j_call: TRBJ1-2
clone_size: NA
cdr3_aa: CASSFVQRGAVLGYTF
cdr3_nt: TGTGCCAGCAGCTTTGTCCAACGGGGCGCGGTTCTTGGCTACACCTTC

d_call: TRBD2
v_call: TRBV4-1
j_call: TRBJ2-2
clone_size: NA
cdr3_aa: CASSRQLAGGSNTGELFF
cdr3_nt: TGCGCCAGCAGCCGCCAACTAGCGGGGGGGTCGAACACCGGGGAGCTGTTTTTT

d_call: NA
v_call: TRBV11-2
j_call: TRBJ1-1
clone_size: few
cdr3_aa: CASSLEFGKMNTEAFF
cdr3_nt: TGTGCCAGCAGCTTAGAATTTGGGAAAATGAACACTGAAGCTTTCTTT

d_call: NA
v_call: TRBV3-1/TRBV3-2
j_call: TRBJ2-3
clone_size: once
cdr3_aa: CASSQGVRTDTQYF
cdr3_nt: TGTGCCAGCAGCCAAGGGGTCCGCACAGATACGCAGTATTTT

d_call: NA
v_call: TRBV5-5
j_call: TRBJ2-3
clone_size: NA
cdr3_aa: CASSVRGRNTDTQYF
cdr3_nt: TGTGCCAGCAGCGTCAGGGGTCGGAACACAGATACGCAGTATTTT

d_call: TRBD2
v_call: TRBV30
j_call: TRBJ2-1
clone_size: NA
cdr3_aa: CALLPREGLNNEQFF
cdr3_nt: TGTGCCCTCTTACCGCGGGAGGGCCTCAACAATGAGCAGTTCTTC

d_call: TRBD2
v_call: TRBV3-1/TRBV3-2
j_call: TRBJ2-3
clone_size: NA
cdr3_aa: CASSRGLAGGPDTQYF
cdr3_nt: TGTGCCAGCAGCCGGGGACTAGCGGGAGGGCCGGATACGCAGTATTTT

d_call: NA
v_call: TRBV5-4
j_call: TRBJ1-2
clone_size: NA
cdr3_aa: CASSLGGRVDGYTF
cdr3_nt: TGTGCCAGCAGCTTGGGTGGAAGAGTGGATGGCTACACCTTC

d_call: TRBD2
v_call: TRBV9
j_call: TRBJ2-4
clone_size: NA
cdr3_aa: CASSVSGGKNIQYF
cdr3_nt: TGTGCCAGCAGCGTCTCGGGGGGCAAAAACATTCAGTACTTC

d_call: TRBD1
v_call: TRBV5-4
j_call: TRBJ2-5
clone_size: NA
cdr3_aa: CASSAGQGGDQETQYF
cdr3_nt: TGTGCCAGCAGCGCCGGACAGGGGGGCGACCAAGAGACCCAGTACTTC

d_call: TRBD2
v_call: TRBV4-2
j_call: TRBJ2-7
clone_size: NA
cdr3_aa: CASSQDKLAEGGEQYF
cdr3_nt: TGTGCCAGCAGCCAAGATAAACTAGCGGAAGGGGGCGAGCAGTACTTC

d_call: TRBD2
v_call: TRBV2
j_call: TRBJ2-2
clone_size: NA
cdr3_aa: CASTGGVNTGELFF
cdr3_nt: TGTGCCAGTACGGGGGGGGTTAACACCGGGGAGCTGTTTTTT

d_call: NA
v_call: TRBV2
j_call: TRBJ2-5
clone_size: NA
cdr3_aa: CASSDREETQYF
cdr3_nt: TGTGCCAGCAGTGACAGGGAGGAGACCCAGTACTTC

d_call: NA
v_call: TRBV4-1
j_call: TRBJ1-4
clone_size: NA
cdr3_aa: CASSHYPSLPSEKLFF
cdr3_nt: TGCGCCAGCAGCCATTACCCTTCCCTCCCGAGTGAAAAACTGTTTTTT

d_call: NA
v_call: TRBV3-1/TRBV3-2
j_call: TRBJ2-2
clone_size: NA
cdr3_aa: CASSQGQGLNTGELFF
cdr3_nt: TGTGCCAGCAGCCAAGGGCAGGGGCTAAACACCGGGGAGCTGTTTTTT

d_call: NA
v_call: TRBV7-3
j_call: TRBJ1-2
clone_size: NA
cdr3_aa: CASSPRGGGLYGYTF
cdr3_nt: TGTGCCAGCAGCCCCCGGGGGGGCGGATTATATGGCTACACCTTC

d_call: NA
v_call: TRBV9
j_call: TRBJ2-2
clone_size: NA
cdr3_aa: CASSVDHHTGELFF
cdr3_nt: TGTGCCAGCAGCGTCGACCACCACACCGGGGAGCTGTTTTTT

d_call: NA
v_call: TRBV3-1/TRBV3-2
j_call: TRBJ1-1
clone_size: NA
cdr3_aa: CASSQDRAGGLNTEAFF
cdr3_nt: TGTGCCAGCAGCCAAGATCGCGCGGGAGGACTGAACACTGAAGCTTTCTTT

d_call: NA
v_call: TRBV7-9
j_call: TRBJ2-3
clone_size: NA
cdr3_aa: CASSFGKGGTDTQYF
cdr3_nt: TGTGCCAGCAGCTTCGGAAAGGGGGGGACAGATACGCAGTATTTT

d_call: TRBD1
v_call: TRBV7-9
j_call: TRBJ1-1
clone_size: NA
cdr3_aa: CASSLHRGYTEAFF
cdr3_nt: TGTGCCAGCAGCCTACACAGGGGATACACTGAAGCTTTCTTT

d_call: NA
v_call: TRBV2
j_call: TRBJ1-4
clone_size: few
cdr3_aa: CASRPSPLNEKLFF
cdr3_nt: TGTGCCAGCAGACCGTCCCCACTTAATGAAAAACTGTTTTTT

d_call: TRBD1
v_call: TRBV6-5
j_call: TRBJ2-7
clone_size: NA
cdr3_aa: CASSYSDRGDYEQYF
cdr3_nt: TGTGCCAGCAGTTACTCGGACAGGGGTGACTACGAGCAGTACTTC